The 18 T cell receptor beta chains below come from one sample, sequenced in a study of Ad26.COV2.S vaccination and SARS-CoV-2 variants. TCRdb's table, derived via immunoSEQ multiplex PCR, lists solely in-frame clones and lacks some. The data contain hundreds of thousands of clones, roughly nine tenths of them seen just once; the ten biggest clones take up around 2.5%. Treatment given: about 20 received Ad26.COV2.S at low or high dose, single or two shots; about 5 received placebo; per-sample allocation not given. Day 63 following the first vaccine or placebo injection was when the samples were taken. This specimen was peripheral blood, taken in a trial of Ad26.COV2.S vaccine versus placebo. Receptors originate from a person aged 18-60 years who received the Ad26.COV2.S COVID-19 vaccine or a placebo.

The chain carries TRBV5-5 and TRBJ2-7; tentative D call: TRBD1 (7 bases). CDR3 length equals 15 residues. V lost 0 bases and J lost 5, with 15 bases in between. The germline V gene encodes CDR1 SGHKS and CDR2 YYEKEE (reference sequence). CDR3 in amino acids: CASSLAVQGRNEQYF. CDR3 nucleotides: TGTGCCAGCAGCTTGGCCGTACAGGGGAGGAACGAGCAGTACTTC.

The chain has TRBV19 and TRBJ2-6, with D perhaps matching TRBD2 (7 bases). Germline values: CDR1 LNHDA, CDR2 SQIVND (reference sequence). The V end lost 6 bases, the J end lost 2 bases, and 17 bases lay between the germline ends. CDR3 length: 17 amino acids. Here the CDR3 reads CASRGRGARAGANVLTF. The CDR3 DNA reads as TGTGCCAGTAGAGGACGGGGGGCGCGAGCTGGGGCCAACGTCCTGACTTTC.

This clone came up a few times. The chain couples TRBV27 to TRBJ2-5, with a weak D call TRBD1 (5 bases). The germline CDR1 and CDR2 sequences are MNHEY and SMNVEV (reference sequence). Trimming stripped 6 bases from V and 4 bases from J, with 15 bases between. The length of the CDR3 is 14 residues. CDR3 sequence: CASRGLLFLETQYF. CDR3 nucleotides: TGTGCCAGCAGGGGGCTGCTTTTTTTAGAGACCCAGTACTTC.

The chain links TRBV7-2 to TRBJ2-2; 7 bases match TRBD1. Germline CDR1 SGHTA, CDR2 FQGNSA. The CDR3 is 15 residues long. With 5 bases clipped from V and 2 bases from J, the junction kept 5 bases outside the gene matches. The CDR3 sequence is CASSPTGVNTGELFF. CDR3 sequence (DNA): TGTGCCAGCAGCCCCACAGGGGTTAACACCGGGGAGCTGTTTTTT.

The rearrangement uses TRBV13 and TRBJ2-7; D is ambiguous. V was pared by 5 bases and J by 1 base, with 6 bases between. The CDR3 totals 12 residues. Germline CDR1 and CDR2: PRHDT and FYEKMQ (reference sequence). The CDR3 DNA is TGTGCCAGCAGCACGGGTTCCTACGAGCAGTACGTC. It yields the protein CASSTGSYEQYV.

The rearrangement joins TRBV4-1 to TRBJ2-7; TRBD2 might be the D (6 bases). Germline V gene data show CDR1 as MGHRA and CDR2 as YSYEKL. The CDR3 is 16 residues long. The V gene lost 1 base and the J gene lost 9 bases, with 22 bases spanning the gap. CDR3: CASSQGRGGVTLGQYF. DNA of the CDR3: TGCGCCAGCAGCCAAGGGCGGGGCGGGGTCACCCTAGGGCAGTACTTC.

The chain employs TRBV6-2 or TRBV6-3 and TRBJ1-4; perhaps TRBD1 as D (5 bases). V lost 5 bases and J 5 bases, leaving 18 bases between the germline ends. This CDR3 is built from 16 residues. Per germline, CDR1 MNHEY and CDR2 SVGEGT. The CDR3 loop is CASSGGEASGNEKLFF. CDR3 coding DNA: TGTGCCAGCAGTGGAGGAGAGGCGTCAGGGAATGAAAAACTGTTTTTT.

The chain uses TRBV4-2 and TRBJ1-2; D call uncertain. Germline V gives CDR1 LGHNA, CDR2 YNFKEQ. This CDR3 is 15 amino acids long. Trimming took off 0 bases at V and 7 bases at J, with 15 bases between the two ends. CDR3 residues: CASSQDPTRDPGYTF. The DNA for the CDR3 is TGTGCCAGCAGCCAAGACCCGACGCGCGACCCTGGCTACACCTTC.

The CDR3 DNA reads as TGTGCCAGCAGCGTATCTCCGGCTGATACGCAGTATTTT. Residues: CASSVSPADTQYF. This chain connects TRBV9 to TRBJ2-3, with D unclear. From germline, CDR1 is SGDLS and CDR2 YYNGEE. This CDR3 is built from 13 residues. V lost 1 base, J lost 6 bases, and 9 bases lay in between.

V usage is TRBV4-2 and J usage is TRBJ2-7; TRBD1 is a possible D gene (6 bases). The CDR3 runs to 19 residues. The V gene's germline CDR1 is LGHNA and CDR2 YNFKEQ. Trimming stripped 1 base from V and 2 bases from J, with 24 bases between. The CDR3: CASSQALYGQFPYPYEQYV. DNA for the CDR3: TGTGCCAGCAGCCAAGCGTTGTACGGACAGTTTCCGTACCCCTACGAGCAGTACGTC.

This clone appeared a single time. As DNA, the CDR3 is TGTGCCAGTAGTTCGATTGGTGGTACAGATACGCAGTATTTT. This encodes CASSSIGGTDTQYF. The rearrangement links TRBV19 to TRBJ2-3, with D unresolved. Trimming pared 5 bases from V and 3 bases from J, leaving 12 bases between. This CDR3 contains 14 residues. CDR1 LNHDA and CDR2 SQIVND come from the germline V gene (reference sequence).

About this clone: The sample contains more than one DNA sequence encoding this CDR3. V gene TRBV29-1 combines with J gene TRBJ2-1; no firm D call. The germline V gene encodes CDR1 SQVTM and CDR2 ANQGSEA. The CDR3 runs to 14 residues. V lost 6 bases to trimming and J lost 0 bases, with 12 bases between them. CDR3 protein: CSVPPPSSYNEQFF. In DNA, the CDR3 is TGCAGCGTACCTCCGCCGAGCTCCTACAATGAGCAGTTCTTC.

The chain uses TRBV5-1 and TRBJ2-7; perhaps TRBD1 as D (6 bases). This CDR3 comprises 16 residues. Trimming removed 0 bases at V and 2 bases at J, with 15 bases between. Looked up from germline, CDR1 is SGHRS and CDR2 is YFSETQ. Written as DNA, the CDR3 is TGCGCCAGCAGCTTGGAGGCAGGGGCCACCCCCTACGAGCAGTACTTC. Translation gives CASSLEAGATPYEQYF. The entire variable domain, with the rest obtained from reference TRBV5-1 and TRBJ2-7, is as follows: KAGVTQTPRYLIKTRGQQVTLSCSPISGHRSVSWYQQTPGQGLQFLFEYFSETQRNKGNFPGRFSGRQFSNSRSEMNVSTLELGDSALYLCASSLEAGATPYEQYFGPGTRLTVT.

A word on this clone: This sample includes further DNA sequences coding for the same CDR3. The chain is built from TRBV24-1 and TRBJ2-2, with 9 bases lining up with TRBD1. Germline CDR1 reads KGHDR; CDR2 reads SFDVKD. Trimming cost V 8 bases and J 2 bases; bases outside gene matches: 2. CDR3 length: 14 amino acids. CDR3 in DNA: TGTGCCACCATGGGACAGGGTAACACCGGGGAGCTGTTTTTT. Translating gives CATMGQGNTGELFF.

This chain uses TRBV19 with TRBJ1-1; the D is unclear. The CDR3 is 15 amino acids. Germline-derived CDR1 and CDR2 are LNHDA and SQIVND (reference sequence). The germline V and J ends were trimmed by 3 bases and 4 bases, with 15 bases remaining between them. The CDR3 DNA is TGTGCCAGTAGTATCGGTTTAGGAGGGATCACTGAAGCTTTCTTT. Translation: CASSIGLGGITEAFF.

V gene TRBV7-9 combines with J gene TRBJ1-1, with D uncertain. Germline V gene lookup returns CDR1 SEHNR and CDR2 FQNEAQ (reference sequence). Trimming pared 3 bases from V and 3 bases from J, leaving 8 bases between. This CDR3 has 13 amino acids. CDR3 bases: TGTGCCAGCAGCTTGCGGCCGGACACTGAAGCTTTCTTT. Encoded protein: CASSLRPDTEAFF.

Only a few counts were recorded for this clone. The CDR3 DNA follows: TGTGCCAGCAGCTTGTTCTCCAATTCGGGAAACACCATATATTTT. It codes for CASSLFSNSGNTIYF. The chain uses TRBV11-3 and TRBJ1-3, with D unclear. Trimming left V 3 bases short and J 4 bases short, with 13 bases between. The germline gives CDR1 SGHNT, CDR2 YENEEA. The CDR3 runs 15 residues. Complete variable domain (other parts from reference TRBV11-3 and TRBJ1-3): EAGVVQSPRYKIIEKKQPVAFWCNPISGHNTLYWYLQNLGQGPELLIRYENEEAVDDSQLPKDRFSAERLKGVDSTLKIQPAELGDSAVYLCASSLFSNSGNTIYFGEGSWLTVV.

The rearrangement joins TRBV5-6 to TRBJ1-1; TRBD1 agrees at 9 bases. Germline loops: CDR1 SGHDT, CDR2 YYEEEE. V shed 2 bases and J 3 bases; nucleotides not matched to a gene: 8. CDR3 length equals 16 residues. The CDR3, as DNA: TGTGCCAGCAGCTTTGGGCTAGGGACAGGGTACACTGAAGCTTTCTTT. Its translation is CASSFGLGTGYTEAFF.